Listed below are T cell receptor beta chains from one sample, sequenced in a study of blood T cell repertoires in COVID-19. Libraries were prepared by immunoSEQ multiplex PCR; TCRdb keeps only in-frame clonotypes and omits some of them. This table has roughly 160,000 clones, around 79% appearing once. Sequenced material: peripheral blood. These receptors originate from a woman aged 55-69 years with COVID-19, enrolled during active disease. The CDR3 runs from the conserved cysteine through the conserved F or W. D genes are given only for firm matches. A clone size is listed for some rows: how often the clone was seen (once, few, many), or a class if it is expanded.

d_gene	v_gene	j_gene	abundance	CDR3nt	CDR3aa
.	TRBV28	TRBJ1-5	.	TGTGCCAGCAGTCCTTCCGGGGGGGAAGCAAGCAATCAGCCCCAGCATTTT	CASSPSGGEASNQPQHF
TRBD2	TRBV5-1	TRBJ2-2	.	TGCGCCAGCAGCCCACGACTAGCGGGGGCTTCCGGGGAGCTGTTTTTT	CASSPRLAGASGELFF
TRBD1	TRBV28	TRBJ1-2	.	TGTGCCAGCAGTTCAGGACAGGGCCTTAACTATGGCTACACCTTC	CASSSGQGLNYGYTF
TRBD2	TRBV3-1/TRBV3-2	TRBJ2-1	.	TGTGCCAGCAGCCAAACACTAGCGGCCCCTATCGAGCAGTTCTTC	CASSQTLAAPIEQFF
TRBD1	TRBV11-1	TRBJ1-1	.	TGTGCCAGCAGCGTAGACAGGGTGAACACTGAAGCTTTCTTT	CASSVDRVNTEAFF
TRBD1	TRBV29-1	TRBJ2-7	.	TGCAGCGCTGCCCTAGGACAGGCGTACGAGCAGTACTTC	CSAALGQAYEQYF
.	TRBV3-1/TRBV3-2	TRBJ2-3	.	TGTGCCAGCAGCTTACTAGCAGGTAGCACAGATACGCAGTATTTT	CASSLLAGSTDTQYF
.	TRBV29-1	TRBJ1-2	.	TGCAGCGTTGATGGGGGGGCCGGTGGCTACACCTTC	CSVDGGAGGYTF
.	TRBV7-3	TRBJ1-3	.	TGTGCCAGCAGCTTAAACCCCGGGGAGACAACCGTTCGAAGGAACACCATATATTTT	CASSLNPGETTVRRNTIYF
TRBD1	TRBV5-1	TRBJ1-1	once	TGCGCCAGCAGCCGTACTGGACAGGGGTTACAGAACACTGAAGCTTTCTTT	CASSRTGQGLQNTEAFF